Listed here are 8 T cell receptor beta chains from one sample, sequenced in a study of blood T cell repertoires in COVID-19. Profiling relied on immunoSEQ multiplex PCR, and the TCRdb table lists in-frame clones only, not all of them. The sample shows roughly 66,000 clones, roughly 82% of them seen only once. The sample taken for sequencing was peripheral blood. These receptor sequences come from a man between 60 and 75 years old with acute or convalescent COVID-19.

The chain couples TRBV19 to TRBJ2-1, with 12 bases identical to TRBD2. The CDR3 has 15 amino acids. Germline-derived CDR1 and CDR2 are LNHDA and SQIVND (reference sequence). The junction had 4 bases not matched to a gene; V was cut back by 6 bases and J by 4 bases. The CDR3 sequence is CASSTSGGTYNEQFF. The CDR3 bases are TGTGCCAGTAGCACTAGCGGGGGGACATACAATGAGCAGTTCTTC.

The V and J genes are TRBV5-1 and TRBJ2-1; D uncertain. Germline CDR1 is SGHRS and CDR2 is YFSETQ. This CDR3 has 15 residues. Trimming removed 0 bases from V and 0 bases from J, with 7 bases in between. CDR3: CASSLVGSSYNEQFF. The CDR3 DNA reads TGCGCCAGCAGCTTGGTCGGTAGCTCCTACAATGAGCAGTTCTTC.

This rearrangement joins TRBV27 to TRBJ1-2; D gene uncertain. V lost 0 bases and J lost 7, with 12 bases in between. Germline CDR1 and CDR2: MNHEY and SMNVEV (reference sequence). This CDR3 has 14 residues. The CDR3 DNA reads TGTGCCAGCAGTTTATCGTGGGGAGCGGGTGGCTACACCTTC. This translates into CASSLSWGAGGYTF.

V is TRBV13 and J is TRBJ1-6, with D maybe TRBD1 (5 bases). Germline V CDR1 and CDR2: PRHDT, FYEKMQ (reference sequence). The CDR3 is 14 residues long. V was pared by 2 bases and J by 10 bases, with 12 bases between. In nucleotides, the CDR3 is TGTGCCAGCAGCTTACAGGGTCCACGGTCACCCCTCCACTTT. It codes for CASSLQGPRSPLHF.

The V call is TRBV5-1, the J call TRBJ1-6, with D uncertain. Trimming removed 0 bases at V and 2 bases at J, with 6 bases between. This CDR3 has 15 residues. The germline V gene has CDR1 SGHRS and CDR2 YFSETQ. As DNA, the CDR3 is TGCGCCAGCAGCTTGGAGAGGCCCTATAATTCACCCCTCCACTTT. Translating gives CASSLERPYNSPLHF. Together with reference TRBV5-1 and TRBJ1-6, the CDR3 gives the full variable domain: KAGVTQTPRYLIKTRGQQVTLSCSPISGHRSVSWYQQTPGQGLQFLFEYFSETQRNKGNFPGRFSGRQFSNSRSEMNVSTLELGDSALYLCASSLERPYNSPLHFGNGTRLTVT.

This sequence joins TRBV29-1 and TRBJ2-3; a possible D gene is TRBD1 (5 bases). CDR1 SQVTM and CDR2 ANQGSEA come from the germline V gene. CDR3 length: 15 residues. V lost 2 bases, J lost 5 bases, and 17 bases lay in between. CDR3 in amino acids: CSVEQGRIMGDTQYF. CDR3 nucleotides: TGCAGCGTTGAACAGGGCAGGATTATGGGAGATACGCAGTATTTT.

The rearrangement links TRBV9 to TRBJ2-7; 8 bases align to TRBD1. CDR3 size: 16 residues. V trimming: 0 bases; J trimming: 1 base; junction bases outside the gene matches: 6. Germline V gene data show CDR1 as SGDLS and CDR2 as YYNGEE. CDR3 sequence reads: CASSVGTGIGSYEQYF. CDR3 in DNA: TGTGCCAGCAGCGTAGGGACAGGGATCGGGTCCTACGAGCAGTACTTC.

This chain connects TRBV10-3 to TRBJ1-1; tentatively, D is TRBD1 (5 bases). This CDR3 region has 18 residues. CDR1 ENHRY and CDR2 SYGVKD come from the germline V gene. Trimming stripped 0 bases from V and 2 bases from J, with 19 bases between. The CDR3 nucleotides read TGTGCCATCAGTGAGTCGGGGTTTAGGACACTAAATAACACTGAAGCTTTCTTT. Amino acids: CAISESGFRTLNNTEAFF.